This TCR beta chain was recorded in a study of cytomegalovirus exposure and HLA in healthy donors. This CDR3 region has 15 residues. V was shortened by 0 bases and J by 0 bases, with 10 bases between the two germline ends. CDR1 and CDR2 (germline): SGHNT, YYREEE (reference sequence). It was with 60 Vbeta and 13 Jbeta primers that the PCR ran. The protocol was immunoSEQ multiplex PCR, while the TCRdb copy is restricted to in-frame clones and leaves out a portion. The sample contains 99,000 or so clones, around 80% of which appear only once. V gene TRBV5-4 combines with J gene TRBJ2-7, with a possible D match to TRBD2 (5 bases). The origin of this receptor is a man in his forties or fifties in good health and CMV-seropositive. The sample was PBMCs. The CDR3 is CASSLGEGSSYEQYF. CDR3 DNA sequence: TGTGCCAGCAGCTTGGGCGAAGGGAGCTCCTACGAGCAGTACTTC.